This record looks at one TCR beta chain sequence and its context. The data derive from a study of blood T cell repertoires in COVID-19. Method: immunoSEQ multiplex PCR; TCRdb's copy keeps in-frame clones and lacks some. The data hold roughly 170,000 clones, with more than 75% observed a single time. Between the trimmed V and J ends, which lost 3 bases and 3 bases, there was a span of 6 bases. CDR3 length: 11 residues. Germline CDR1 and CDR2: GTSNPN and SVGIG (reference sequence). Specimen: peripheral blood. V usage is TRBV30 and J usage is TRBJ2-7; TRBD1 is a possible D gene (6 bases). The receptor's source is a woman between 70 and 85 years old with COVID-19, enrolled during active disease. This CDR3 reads CAWRDSYEQYF. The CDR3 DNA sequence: TGTGCCTGGAGGGACAGCTACGAGCAGTACTTC.